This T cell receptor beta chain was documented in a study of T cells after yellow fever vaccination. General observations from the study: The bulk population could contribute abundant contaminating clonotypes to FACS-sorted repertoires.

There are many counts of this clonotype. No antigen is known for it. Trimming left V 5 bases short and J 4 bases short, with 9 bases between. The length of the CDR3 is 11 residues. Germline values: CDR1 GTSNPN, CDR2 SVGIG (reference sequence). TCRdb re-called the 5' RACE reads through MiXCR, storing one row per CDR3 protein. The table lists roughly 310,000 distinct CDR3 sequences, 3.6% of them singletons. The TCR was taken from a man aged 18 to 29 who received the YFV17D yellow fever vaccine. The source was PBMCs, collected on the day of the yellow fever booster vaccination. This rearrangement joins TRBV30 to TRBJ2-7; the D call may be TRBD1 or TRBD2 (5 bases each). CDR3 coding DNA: TGTGCCTGGGGGGACCTTTACGAGCAGTACTTC. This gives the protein CAWGDLYEQYF.